Listed here are 16 T cell receptor beta chains from one sample, sequenced in a study of cytomegalovirus exposure and HLA in healthy donors. Vbeta (60) and Jbeta (13) primers were used in the PCR. Clones were sequenced by immunoSEQ multiplex PCR, and TCRdb holds only the in-frame ones, with some missing. The data hold approximately 140,000 clones, with 70% to 85% observed a single time. Sequenced material: PBMCs. All receptors come from a boy aged 2 to 10 in good health and CMV-seronegative.

This clone was observed a handful of times. The chain couples TRBV27 to TRBJ1-1, with D possibly matching TRBD1 (5 bases). The germline gives CDR1 MNHEY, CDR2 SMNVEV (reference sequence). The length of the CDR3 is 12 residues. V dropped 2 bases and J dropped 5 bases, with 6 bases sitting between them. Here the CDR3 reads CASSLRGTEAFF. The CDR3 region has the DNA TGTGCCAGCAGTTTAAGGGGAACTGAAGCTTTCTTT.

As for this clone: One end of the junction fails to match germline, which may point to a read error. This rearrangement joins TRBV7-2 to TRBJ2-5; 13 bases map to TRBD2. The CDR3 consists of 14 residues. Looked up from germline, CDR1 is SGHTA and CDR2 is FQGNSA. The CDR3 region is CASSPGLAGVVVDF. The DNA for the CDR3 is TGTGCCAGCAGCCCTGGACTAGCGGGAGTAGTAGTTGACTTC.

This chain uses TRBV7-8 with TRBJ1-5; D is uncertain. The CDR3 has 14 residues. Germline V gene sequence: CDR1 SGHVS, CDR2 FQNEAQ. The germline V and J ends were trimmed by 3 bases and 3 bases, with 9 bases remaining between them. The CDR3 sequence is CASSFREDNQPQHF. The CDR3 coding sequence is TGTGCCAGCAGCTTCCGGGAAGACAATCAGCCCCAGCATTTT.

This chain joins TRBV19 and TRBJ1-5, with a possible D match to TRBD1 (6 bases). The CDR3 length is 14 residues. Deletions cut 5 bases from V and 6 bases from J, with 14 bases between. Germline CDR1 reads LNHDA; CDR2 reads SQIVND (reference sequence). CDR3 nucleotides: TGTGCCAGTAGTGACCGGGACAAAGGTCAGCCCCAGCATTTT. Translation: CASSDRDKGQPQHF.

This sequence joins TRBV5-6 and TRBJ2-2; possibly TRBD2 for D (6 bases). V lost 0 bases, J lost 5 bases, and 8 bases lay in between. The CDR3 totals 14 residues. Germline assignment: CDR1 SGHDT and CDR2 YYEEEE. This chain's CDR3 is CASSLGAGTGELFF. CDR3 nucleotides: TGTGCCAGCAGCTTGGGGGCGGGGACCGGGGAGCTGTTTTTT. Combining the CDR3 with reference TRBV5-6 and TRBJ2-2 gives the whole variable domain DAGVTQSPTHLIKTRGQQVTLRCSPKSGHDTVSWYQQALGQGPQFIFQYYEEEERQRGNFPDRFSGHQFPNYSSELNVNALLLGDSALYLCASSLGAGTGELFFGEGSRLTVL.

The chain has TRBV6-5 and TRBJ2-5, with 11 bases lining up with TRBD1. Matching the DNA end better, TRBJ2-7 makes the J call doubtful. CDR1 MNHEY and CDR2 SVGAGI come from the germline V gene. The CDR3 spans 15 residues. The CDR3 nucleotides read TGTGCCAGCAGTCGCACGGGACAGGGGGTCTACGAGCAGTACTTC. It encodes CASSRTGQGVYEQYF.

The gene calls are TRBV7-9 and TRBJ1-2; 9 bases match TRBD1. Germline values: CDR1 SEHNR, CDR2 FQNEAQ (reference sequence). CDR3 length: 13 residues. V trimming: 6 bases; J trimming: 8 bases; junction bases outside the gene matches: 7. The CDR3: CASSSGTGSGYTF. The CDR3 region has the DNA TGTGCCAGCAGTTCCGGGACAGGGAGCGGCTACACCTTC.

The rearrangement uses TRBV27 and TRBJ2-1; perhaps TRBD1 as D (6 bases). Trimming pared 4 bases from V and 2 bases from J, leaving 12 bases between. In germline, CDR1 is MNHEY, CDR2 SMNVEV (reference sequence). CDR3 size: 15 residues. CDR3 in DNA: TGTGCCAGCAGTTGGGGGCGGCCTGCCTACAATGAGCAGTTCTTC. The encoded protein is CASSWGRPAYNEQFF.

The rearrangement joins TRBV4-1 to TRBJ2-1, with D possibly TRBD2 on 5 matching bases. Germline V gives CDR1 MGHRA, CDR2 YSYEKL. Trimming took 0 bases from V and 2 from J, leaving 11 bases between them. The CDR3 covers 16 residues. The CDR3 DNA is TGCGCCAGCAGCCAAGACTCGGGGAAGACCTACAATGAGCAGTTCTTC. Amino acids: CASSQDSGKTYNEQFF.

This clone was found a few times. The chain carries TRBV15 and TRBJ2-5, with 10 positions matching TRBD2. CDR3 size: 17 residues. The germline gives CDR1 LNHNV, CDR2 YYDKDF (reference sequence). The V gene end was trimmed by 6 bases and the J gene end by 3 bases; junction bases not matched to a gene: 13. The CDR3 nucleotides are TGTGCCACCAGGAGGAGGACTAGCGGCGATAATAAAGAGACCCAGTACTTC. Translating gives CATRRRTSGDNKETQYF.

The rearrangement joins TRBV25-1 to TRBJ1-6, with 8 positions matching TRBD1. V was pared by 4 bases and J by 10 bases, with 12 bases of the junction left unmatched. The CDR3 covers 16 residues. Germline CDR1 and CDR2: MGHDK and SYGVNS. The CDR3 sequence: CASSVRDRYSGSPLHF. The CDR3 DNA reads as TGTGCCAGCAGTGTCCGGGACAGGTATTCCGGGTCACCCCTCCACTTT.

The chain carries TRBV7-8 and TRBJ2-1; 10 bases map to TRBD2. CDR3 length: 20 amino acids. Germline values: CDR1 SGHVS, CDR2 FQNEAQ. The V and J ends lost 1 base and 0 bases, in that order; junction bases with no gene match: 12. The CDR3 protein is CASSLGRASGSPRSYNEQFF. The CDR3 region has the DNA TGTGCCAGCAGCTTAGGGAGGGCTAGCGGGAGCCCCCGCTCCTACAATGAGCAGTTCTTC.

The chain has TRBV4-3 and TRBJ2-7, with D perhaps TRBD1 (5 bases). In germline, CDR1 is LGHNA, CDR2 YSLEER. The CDR3 sequence is 9 residues long. Trimming stripped 10 bases from V and 7 bases from J, with 8 bases between. The CDR3 protein is CATRQEQYF. The CDR3 bases are TGCGCCACGAGACAGGAGCAGTACTTC.

The V gene is TRBV15, the J gene TRBJ2-3; D call uncertain. The CDR3 loop spans 13 amino acids. Trimming stripped 5 bases from V and 0 bases from J, with 6 bases between. Per germline, CDR1 LNHNV and CDR2 YYDKDF (reference sequence). Written as DNA, the CDR3 is TGTGCCACCAGCTACAGAAGCACAGATACGCAGTATTTT. Translation: CATSYRSTDTQYF.

This chain uses TRBV5-4 with TRBJ2-7; D not resolved. The CDR3 contains 14 residues. V lost 0 bases, J lost 0 bases, and 7 bases lay in between. The germline CDR1 and CDR2 sequences are SGHNT and YYREEE (reference sequence). The CDR3 DNA follows: TGTGCCAGCAGCTTGGAACTTCACTCCTACGAGCAGTACTTC. It specifies CASSLELHSYEQYF. Full variable domain (rest looked up from reference TRBV5-4 and TRBJ2-7): ETGVTQSPTHLIKTRGQQVTLRCSSQSGHNTVSWYQQALGQGPQFIFQYYREEENGRGNFPPRFSGLQFPNYSSELNVNALELDDSALYLCASSLELHSYEQYFGPGTRLTVT.

CDR3 amino acids: CASSLATGLVGNQPQHF. The CDR3 coding sequence is TGTGCCAGCAGCCTGGCCACAGGGCTAGTTGGCAATCAGCCCCAGCATTTT. The V call is TRBV7-2, the J call TRBJ1-5; weak D call: TRBD1 (6 bases). The germline V gene encodes CDR1 SGHTA and CDR2 FQGNSA. The V end was cut by 5 bases, the J end by 2 bases, with 19 bases between. CDR3 size: 17 residues.